Listed here are 17 T cell receptor beta chains from one sample, sequenced in a study of graft-versus-host responses after intestinal transplantation. These receptors have no identified antigens. TCRdb keeps only in-frame clones here, not all; method: immunoSEQ multiplex PCR. Of about 120,000 clones in the sample, 85% to 95% were seen once. Here the sequenced sample was unstimulated CD8+ T cells sorted from spleen or lymph node cells, taken before intestinal transplant. Receptor source: a human donor who received an intestinal transplant.

This clone showed up just a few times. The chain joins TRBV6-1 to TRBJ1-2; D not certain. The CDR3 has 10 amino acids. Trimming removed 8 bases at V and 8 bases at J, with 9 bases between. Looked up from germline, CDR1 is MNHNS and CDR2 is SASEGT. In DNA form, the CDR3 reads TGTGCCAGCTGGGAGGGAGGCTACACCTTC. Amino acid sequence: CASWEGGYTF.

The CDR3 DNA sequence: TGTGCCAGCAGCCCACCGGTTAGCGGGGAGCTGTTTTTT. Amino acid sequence: CASSPPVSGELFF. The chain links TRBV9 to TRBJ2-2; D call uncertain. CDR1 SGDLS and CDR2 YYNGEE come from the germline V gene. The CDR3 contains 13 residues. The germline V and J ends were trimmed by 4 bases and 7 bases, with 11 bases remaining between them.

The CDR3 sequence: CASIMNTEAFF. Written as DNA, the CDR3 is TGTGCCAGTATAATGAACACTGAAGCTTTCTTT. This chain uses TRBV19 with TRBJ1-1; no clear D. Trimming stripped 7 bases from V and 0 bases from J, with 3 bases between. The CDR3 sequence is 11 residues long. Germline V CDR1 and CDR2: LNHDA, SQIVND (reference sequence).

The rearrangement links TRBV6-5 to TRBJ2-1; D gene uncertain. This CDR3 contains 14 residues. CDR1 MNHEY and CDR2 SVGAGI come from the germline V gene. V was shortened by 1 base and J by 5 bases, with 9 bases between the two germline ends. CDR3 sequence reads: CASSYYDSNNEQFF. DNA of the CDR3: TGTGCCAGCAGTTACTACGACTCGAACAATGAGCAGTTCTTC.

The chain is built from TRBV6-5 and TRBJ2-1; 7 nucleotides line up with TRBD2. The CDR3 runs to 16 residues. Germline trimming cut 4 bases from V and 3 bases from J; bases unmatched to any gene: 9. Germline CDR1 and CDR2: MNHEY and SVGAGI. For the CDR3, the DNA is TGTGCCAGCAGTTCCCTGCGGGAGAGGCGCTACAATGAGCAGTTCTTC. It specifies CASSSLRERRYNEQFF.

The V call is TRBV9, the J call TRBJ2-2; D is possibly TRBD2 (5 bases). The CDR3 has 17 amino acids. V was pared by 0 bases and J by 8 bases, with 20 bases between. Germline V CDR1 and CDR2: SGDLS, YYNGEE. CDR3 nucleotide sequence: TGTGCCAGCAGCGTAGGGCATAGCGTACCACCGGGGGGGGAGCTGTTTTTT. It is translated as CASSVGHSVPPGGELFF.

Of note for this clone: Its ends do not fully match the called genes, so a read error is possible. The chain links TRBV7-7 to TRBJ2-7; no clear D gene. The CDR3 covers 15 residues. Germline values: CDR1 SSHAT, CDR2 FNYEAQ (reference sequence). The CDR3 DNA reads as TGTGCTAGCAGCCCAGAAGGGTACCCCTCCTACGAGCAGTACTTC. Amino acid sequence: CASSPEGYPSYEQYF.

This clone came up once. The rearrangement links TRBV27 to TRBJ1-2; tentatively, D is TRBD1 (6 bases). This CDR3 region has 13 residues. Germline V lookup: CDR1 MNHEY, CDR2 SMNVEV (reference sequence). The V end was cut by 5 bases, the J end by 8 bases, with 15 bases between. CDR3 sequence: CASSPLGGGGYTF. The CDR3 DNA is TGTGCCAGCAGTCCCCTCGGGGGCGGGGGCTACACCTTC.

This clone was observed a single time. This chain joins TRBV6-1 and TRBJ1-1; D unclear. The CDR3 has 13 amino acids. Trimming took 5 bases from V and 3 from J, leaving 10 bases between them. Germline V CDR1 and CDR2: MNHNS, SASEGT. The CDR3 DNA is TGTGCCAGCAGTATAGGACGGTACACTGAAGCTTTCTTT. Encoded protein: CASSIGRYTEAFF.

The chain joins TRBV5-6 to TRBJ2-1; no clear D. This CDR3 has 15 amino acids. Germline CDR1 SGHDT, CDR2 YYEEEE. Between the trimmed V and J ends, which lost 5 bases and 9 bases, there was a span of 21 bases. CDR3 nucleotides: TGTGCCAGCAGTGCCGGGCCCCAATACCCCAGTGAGCAGTTCTTC. Amino acid sequence: CASSAGPQYPSEQFF.

DNA for the CDR3: TGCGCCAGCAGCCAAGGAGGACTAGCGGGACCACAAGAGACCCAGTACTTC. It yields the protein CASSQGGLAGPQETQYF. The V call is TRBV4-1, the J call TRBJ2-5, with 12 bases matching TRBD2. The length of the CDR3 is 17 residues. Looked up from germline, CDR1 is MGHRA and CDR2 is YSYEKL. V shed 1 base, J shed 2 bases, and the junction held 5 bases outside the gene matches.

CDR3 sequence reads: CASRNRLYRGERESANYGYTF. The CDR3 DNA is TGTGCCAGCAGGAACCGACTATACAGGGGTGAAAGAGAGTCGGCTAACTATGGCTACACCTTC. This rearrangement joins TRBV28 to TRBJ1-2; 7 positions agree with TRBD1. Looked up from germline, CDR1 is MDHEN and CDR2 is SYDVKM. There are 21 residues in the CDR3. The trim removed 6 bases at V and 0 bases at J, leaving 25 bases unmatched.

The chain recombines TRBV29-1 with TRBJ2-7; possibly TRBD2 for D (6 bases). Germline V gives CDR1 SQVTM, CDR2 ANQGSEA. Between the trimmed V and J ends, which lost 4 bases and 5 bases, there was a span of 12 bases. The CDR3 spans 12 residues. CDR3 amino acids: CSVAGEGNEQYF. In DNA, the CDR3 is TGCAGCGTTGCGGGAGAGGGTAACGAGCAGTACTTC.

The chain is built from TRBV6-5 and TRBJ2-1; weak D call: TRBD1 (5 bases). Between the trimmed V and J ends, which lost 6 bases and 5 bases, there was a span of 17 bases. There are 15 residues in the CDR3. The germline CDR1 and CDR2 sequences are MNHEY and SVGAGI. CDR3 nucleotides: TGTGCCAGCAGGGTGAACAGGCGAAAAAACAATGAGCAGTTCTTC. This codes for CASRVNRRKNNEQFF.

The V call is TRBV5-1, the J call TRBJ1-1; no firm D call. Germline loops: CDR1 SGHRS, CDR2 YFSETQ. The CDR3 is made up of 17 amino acids. Trimming left V 5 bases short and J 0 bases short, with 20 bases between. The CDR3 sequence: CASSTLPNDYLNTEAFF. The CDR3 nucleotides read TGCGCCAGCAGTACGCTTCCGAACGACTACTTGAACACTGAAGCTTTCTTT.

The chain joins TRBV29-1 to TRBJ2-5; 9 bases line up with TRBD2. The CDR3 is 18 residues long. Looked up from germline, CDR1 is SQVTM and CDR2 is ANQGSEA. V was clipped by 6 bases and J by 2 bases; unmatched bases: 19. In DNA, the CDR3 is TGCAGCGTGGGGTGGGGGGCGCGGATAGCGGGAGTGCAAGAGACCCAGTACTTC. This encodes CSVGWGARIAGVQETQYF.

V and J are TRBV7-2 and TRBJ2-7, with 9 bases fitting TRBD1. In germline, CDR1 is SGHTA, CDR2 FQGNSA. There are 16 residues in the CDR3. Germline trimming cut 4 bases from V and 2 bases from J; bases unmatched to any gene: 9. The CDR3 here is CASSSTGGFTPYEQYF. CDR3 DNA: TGTGCCAGCAGCTCTACAGGGGGCTTTACTCCCTACGAGCAGTACTTC.